One and the same sample provided the 8 T cell receptor beta chains below, sequenced in a study of T cell changes during pregnancy in multiple sclerosis. Method: immunoSEQ multiplex PCR; TCRdb's copy keeps in-frame clones and lacks some. Among fewer than 70,000 clones listed, 92% were seen once. The material sequenced was peripheral blood, taken in the second trimester of pregnancy. Every receptor here comes from a female donor in good health, enrolled as a control in a pregnancy study.

V gene TRBV28 combines with J gene TRBJ1-1; D is uncertain. Trimming cost V 0 bases and J 6 bases, with 32 bases left between them. This CDR3 is 21 amino acids long. Germline lookup yields CDR1 MDHEN and CDR2 SYDVKM. In DNA form, the CDR3 reads TGTGCCAGCAGTTTATGTTGCCCTATCCTGGACCCTACGCCCCGGAGGCCTGAAGCTTTCTTT. It translates to CASSLCCPILDPTPRRPEAFF.

This rearrangement joins TRBV6-1 to TRBJ2-5, with 10 nucleotides matching TRBD1. Trimming took 4 bases from V and 8 from J; bases not matched to a gene: 13. CDR3 length equals 16 residues. Germline CDR1 MNHNS, CDR2 SASEGT. This chain's CDR3 is CASSATAGTGAGTQYF. In nucleotides, the CDR3 is TGTGCCAGCAGTGCCACCGCCGGGACAGGGGCCGGCACCCAGTACTTC.

The J gene is TRBJ1-6, the V gene TRBV6-5; D unresolved. The CDR3 loop spans 16 amino acids. Germline V gene lookup returns CDR1 MNHEY and CDR2 SVGAGI. V was trimmed by 0 bases and J by 9 bases, leaving 15 bases between them. The CDR3 DNA reads TGTGCCAGCAGTTACTCCGCGGGTGGACCCTCTTCACCCCTCCACTTT. Protein sequence: CASSYSAGGPSSPLHF.

The V and J genes are TRBV5-4 and TRBJ2-7, with 7 bases identical to TRBD1. Unmatched junction bases numbered 3, after V lost 0 bases and J lost 6 bases. Germline CDR1 and CDR2: SGHNT and YYREEE (reference sequence). The CDR3 totals 13 residues. Written as DNA, the CDR3 is TGTGCCAGCAGCTTGGACAGGGGTGGCGAGCAGTACTTC. Translated, it gives CASSLDRGGEQYF.

The table lists this clone with a few counts. This chain uses TRBV6-1 with TRBJ1-1; TRBD1 agrees at 12 bases. The CDR3 covers 15 residues. Per the germline V gene, CDR1 is MNHNS and CDR2 is SASEGT. After removal of 6 bases from V and 7 bases from J, the junction contained 9 bases not matched to a gene. This chain's CDR3 is CASSEIGTGGVEAFF. CDR3 bases: TGTGCCAGCAGCGAAATCGGGACAGGGGGCGTTGAAGCTTTCTTT.

The chain has TRBV6-5 and TRBJ1-4, with TRBD1 matching 9 bases. The trim removed 5 bases at V and 8 bases at J, leaving 6 bases unmatched. This CDR3 has 14 residues. Germline lookup yields CDR1 MNHEY and CDR2 SVGAGI. The CDR3 reads CASSRGTGREKLFF. The CDR3 bases are TGTGCCAGCAGTCGCGGGACAGGGAGGGAAAAACTGTTTTTT.

This clone was picked up one time. The V and J genes are TRBV5-1 and TRBJ2-1; TRBD2 aligns across 10 bases. Germline V gives CDR1 SGHRS, CDR2 YFSETQ. With 0 bases clipped from V and 6 bases from J, the junction kept 6 bases outside the gene matches. CDR3 length: 16 amino acids. The CDR3 nucleotides read TGCGCCAGCAGCTTGGCCCCCAGCGGGAGGGGCAATGAGCAGTTCTTC. Translated, it gives CASSLAPSGRGNEQFF.

The chain carries TRBV4-2 and TRBJ2-2, with TRBD1 identical over 9 bases. V lost 3 bases and J lost 7; bases outside the gene matches: 15. The CDR3 sequence is 18 residues long. Germline-derived CDR1 and CDR2 are LGHNA and YNFKEQ. The CDR3: CASSQSSGTGHGSGELFF. In DNA, the CDR3 is TGTGCCAGCAGCCAGTCTTCCGGGACAGGGCACGGGAGCGGGGAGCTGTTTTTT.